This paragraph reports one T cell receptor beta chain. The antigen remains unidentified. V lost 3 bases and J lost 3, with 14 bases in between. CDR1 LGHNA and CDR2 YSLEER come from the germline V gene. The CDR3 contains 15 residues. The data were taken from a study of T cell responses to AZD1222 COVID-19 vaccine. Study at large: Second-dose intervals near 4 or 12 weeks were combined.

The assay was immunoSEQ multiplex PCR, and TCRdb's table has in-frame clones only and misses some. The sample gives roughly 93,000 clones, under 90% of which show up once; 20% to 30% is in the top ten. The study, taken as a whole, reports: White British donors predominated, females outnumbered males, and clonal diversity was possibly underestimated. Without day 14 samples, only post-peak T cell repertoires were studied.

This chain uses TRBV4-3 with TRBJ2-5; perhaps D is TRBD1 or TRBD2 (6 bases each). The clonotype was recovered from an adult in good health. Sequencing used peripheral blood, obtained on day 0 of AZD1222 vaccination. The CDR3 bases are TGCGCCAGCAGCCAGGGAACTAGGGGGGAAGAGACCCAGTACTTC. This translates into CASSQGTRGEETQYF.